This T cell receptor beta chain was sequenced in a study of T-cell reconstitution after alpha-beta-depleted transplantation in children. During its preparation, the TCRbeta library received unique molecular identifiers. One entry per CDR3 protein results from TCRdb running MiXCR on the PCR reads. The sample includes 600,000 to 700,000 distinct CDR3 sequences, 16% of them seen just once. The germline V and J ends were trimmed by 0 bases and 15 bases, with 15 bases remaining between them. This CDR3 region has 13 residues. Germline loops: CDR1 SEHNR, CDR2 FQNEAQ (reference sequence). This clonotype was seen ten or more times.

This chain joins TRBV7-9 and TRBJ2-1; no clear D. This receptor was obtained from a human donor who donated a stem cell graft to a child with acute myeloid leukemia. The material sequenced was PBMCs from the stem cell graft donor, taken from the stem cell graft. The chain's CDR3 is CASSLARIVQLFF. Here the CDR3 DNA reads TGTGCCAGCAGCTTAGCGAGGATCGTTCAATTGTTCTTC.